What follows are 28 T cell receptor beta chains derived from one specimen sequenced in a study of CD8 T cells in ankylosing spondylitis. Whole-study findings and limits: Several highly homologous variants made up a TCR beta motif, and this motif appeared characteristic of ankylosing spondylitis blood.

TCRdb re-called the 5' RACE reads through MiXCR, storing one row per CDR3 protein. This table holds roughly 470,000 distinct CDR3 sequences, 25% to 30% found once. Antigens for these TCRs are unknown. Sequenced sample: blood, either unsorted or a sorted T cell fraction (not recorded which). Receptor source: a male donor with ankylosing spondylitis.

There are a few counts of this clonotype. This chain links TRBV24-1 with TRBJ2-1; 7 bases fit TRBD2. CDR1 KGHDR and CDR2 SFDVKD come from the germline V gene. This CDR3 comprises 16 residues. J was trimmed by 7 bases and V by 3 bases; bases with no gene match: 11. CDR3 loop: CATSDPGGRGVNEQFF. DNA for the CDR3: TGTGCCACCAGTGATCCCGGTGGACGGGGGGTGAATGAGCAGTTCTTC.

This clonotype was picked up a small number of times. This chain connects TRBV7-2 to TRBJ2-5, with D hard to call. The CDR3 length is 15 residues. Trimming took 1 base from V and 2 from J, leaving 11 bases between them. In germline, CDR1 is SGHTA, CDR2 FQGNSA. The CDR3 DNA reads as TGTGCCAGCAGCTTAGTTGCCTGGAAACAAGAGACCCAGTACTTC. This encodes CASSLVAWKQETQYF.

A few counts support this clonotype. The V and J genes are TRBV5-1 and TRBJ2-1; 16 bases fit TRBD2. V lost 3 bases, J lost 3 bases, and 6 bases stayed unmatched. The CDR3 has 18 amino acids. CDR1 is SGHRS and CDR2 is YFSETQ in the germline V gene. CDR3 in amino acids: CASSSGLAGGPDYNEQFF. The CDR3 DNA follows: TGCGCCAGCAGCTCGGGACTAGCGGGAGGGCCTGACTACAATGAGCAGTTCTTC.

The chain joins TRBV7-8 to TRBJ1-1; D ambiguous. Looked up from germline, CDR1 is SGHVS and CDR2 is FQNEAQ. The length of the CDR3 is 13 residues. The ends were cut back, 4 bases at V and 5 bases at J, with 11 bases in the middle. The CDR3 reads CASSSRRATEAFF. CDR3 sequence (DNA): TGTGCCAGCAGCTCAAGGCGAGCAACTGAAGCTTTCTTT.

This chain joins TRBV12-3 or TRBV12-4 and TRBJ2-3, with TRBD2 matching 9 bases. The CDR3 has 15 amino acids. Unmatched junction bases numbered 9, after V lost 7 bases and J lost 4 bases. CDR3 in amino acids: CASTIASGIPDTQYF. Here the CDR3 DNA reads TGTGCCAGCACCATTGCTAGCGGGATCCCAGATACGCAGTATTTT.

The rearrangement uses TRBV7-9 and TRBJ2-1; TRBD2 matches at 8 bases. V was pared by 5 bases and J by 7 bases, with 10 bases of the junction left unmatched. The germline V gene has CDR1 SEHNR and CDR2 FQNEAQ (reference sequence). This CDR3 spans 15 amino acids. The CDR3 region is CASSPGTSSGNEQFF. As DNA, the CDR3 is TGTGCCAGCAGCCCCGGGACTAGTAGTGGGAATGAGCAGTTCTTC.

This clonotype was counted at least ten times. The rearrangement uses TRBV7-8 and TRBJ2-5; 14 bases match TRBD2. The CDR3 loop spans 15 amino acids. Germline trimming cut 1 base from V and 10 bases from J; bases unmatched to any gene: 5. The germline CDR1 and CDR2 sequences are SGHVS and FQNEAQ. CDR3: CASSLVGTSGRNQYF. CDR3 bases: TGTGCCAGCAGCTTAGTTGGGACTAGCGGGAGAAACCAGTACTTC.

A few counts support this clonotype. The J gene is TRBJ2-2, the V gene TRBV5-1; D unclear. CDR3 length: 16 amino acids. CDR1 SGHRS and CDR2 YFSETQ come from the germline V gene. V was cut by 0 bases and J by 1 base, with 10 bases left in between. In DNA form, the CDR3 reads TGCGCCAGCAGCTTGGCCACCCTTGGGAACACCGGGGAGCTGTTTTTT. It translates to CASSLATLGNTGELFF.

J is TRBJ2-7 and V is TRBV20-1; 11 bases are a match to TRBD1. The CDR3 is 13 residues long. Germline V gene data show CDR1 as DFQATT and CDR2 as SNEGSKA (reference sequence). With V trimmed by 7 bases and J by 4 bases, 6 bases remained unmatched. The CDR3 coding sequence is TGCAGTGGGACGGGACAGGGGGATTACGAGCAGTACTTC. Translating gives CSGTGQGDYEQYF.

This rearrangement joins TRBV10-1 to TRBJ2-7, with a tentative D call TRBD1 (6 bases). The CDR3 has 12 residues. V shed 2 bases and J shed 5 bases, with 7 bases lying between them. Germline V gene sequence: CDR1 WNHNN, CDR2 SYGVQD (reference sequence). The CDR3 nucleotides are TGCGCCAGCAGTGAGAAGGGGGACGAGCAGTACGTC. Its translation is CASSEKGDEQYV.

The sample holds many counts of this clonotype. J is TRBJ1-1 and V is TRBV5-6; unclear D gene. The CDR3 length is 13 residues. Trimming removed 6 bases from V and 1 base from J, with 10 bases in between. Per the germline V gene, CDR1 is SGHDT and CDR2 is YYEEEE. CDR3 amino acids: CASNLYRNTEAFF. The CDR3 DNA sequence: TGTGCCAGCAATCTTTATCGGAACACTGAAGCTTTCTTT.

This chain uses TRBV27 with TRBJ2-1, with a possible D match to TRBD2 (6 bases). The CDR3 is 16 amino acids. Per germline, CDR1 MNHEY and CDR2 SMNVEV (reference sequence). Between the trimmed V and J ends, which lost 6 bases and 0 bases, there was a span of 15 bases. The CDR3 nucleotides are TGTGCCAGCAGATTTTTTCGGGGGAGCTCCTACAATGAGCAGTTCTTC. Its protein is CASRFFRGSSYNEQFF.

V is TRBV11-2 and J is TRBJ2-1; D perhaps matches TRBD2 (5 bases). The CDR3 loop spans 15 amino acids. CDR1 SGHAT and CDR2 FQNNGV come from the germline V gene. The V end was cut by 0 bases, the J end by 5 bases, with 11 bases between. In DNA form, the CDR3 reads TGTGCCAGCAGCTTAGACGGGATTCAACACAATGAGCAGTTCTTC. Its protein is CASSLDGIQHNEQFF.

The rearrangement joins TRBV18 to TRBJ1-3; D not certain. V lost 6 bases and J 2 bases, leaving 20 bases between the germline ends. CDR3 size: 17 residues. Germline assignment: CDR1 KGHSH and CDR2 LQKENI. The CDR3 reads CASSLRTAATAGNTIYF. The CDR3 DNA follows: TGTGCCAGCTCGCTCCGTACAGCGGCAACCGCTGGAAACACCATATATTTT.

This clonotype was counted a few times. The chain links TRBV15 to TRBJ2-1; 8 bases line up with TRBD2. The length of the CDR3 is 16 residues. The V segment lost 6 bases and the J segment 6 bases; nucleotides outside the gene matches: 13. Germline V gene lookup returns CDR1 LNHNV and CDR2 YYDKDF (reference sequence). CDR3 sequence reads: CATSPGLAQDGNEQFF. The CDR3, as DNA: TGTGCCACCAGTCCAGGACTAGCCCAAGACGGCAATGAGCAGTTCTTC.

In DNA, the CDR3 is TGCGCCAGCAGCCGACCTGTCCGGGATGCTAGCCACAATGAGCAGTTCTTC. Residues: CASSRPVRDASHNEQFF. The chain employs TRBV4-1 and TRBJ2-1; possibly TRBD2 for D (5 bases). Germline CDR1 MGHRA, CDR2 YSYEKL. Trimming took 4 bases from V and 5 from J, leaving 21 bases between them. The CDR3 covers 17 residues.

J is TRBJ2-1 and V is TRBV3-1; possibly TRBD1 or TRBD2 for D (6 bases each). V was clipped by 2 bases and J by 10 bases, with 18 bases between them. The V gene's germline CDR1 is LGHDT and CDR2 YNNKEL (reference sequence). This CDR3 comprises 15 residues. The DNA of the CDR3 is TGTGCCAGCAGCCAATTAGGGGGGCTAGCGTGGGAGCAGTTCTTC. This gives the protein CASSQLGGLAWEQFF.

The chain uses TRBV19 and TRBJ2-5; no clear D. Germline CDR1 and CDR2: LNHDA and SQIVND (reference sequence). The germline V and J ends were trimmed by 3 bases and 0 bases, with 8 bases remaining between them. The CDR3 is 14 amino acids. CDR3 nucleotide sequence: TGTGCCAGTAGTATTTCCCGGTACCAAGAGACCCAGTACTTC. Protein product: CASSISRYQETQYF. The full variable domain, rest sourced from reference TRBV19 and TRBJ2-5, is DGGITQSPKYLFRKEGQNVTLSCEQNLNHDAMYWYRQDPGQGLRLIYYSQIVNDFQKGDIAEGYSVSREKKESFPLTVTSAQKNPTAFYLCASSISRYQETQYFGPGTRLLVL.

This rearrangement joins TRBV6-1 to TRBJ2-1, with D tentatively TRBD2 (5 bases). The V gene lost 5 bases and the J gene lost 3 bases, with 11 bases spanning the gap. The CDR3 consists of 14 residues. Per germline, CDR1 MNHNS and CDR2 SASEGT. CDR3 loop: CASSLTNHYNEQFF. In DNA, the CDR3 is TGTGCCAGCAGTCTGACTAACCACTACAATGAGCAGTTCTTC.

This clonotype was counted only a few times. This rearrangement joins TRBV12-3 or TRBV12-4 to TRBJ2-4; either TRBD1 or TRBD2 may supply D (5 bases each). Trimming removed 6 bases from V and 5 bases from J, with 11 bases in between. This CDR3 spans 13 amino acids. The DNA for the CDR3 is TGTGCCAGCAGCCGGGACGGTGAAAACATTCAGTACTTC. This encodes CASSRDGENIQYF.

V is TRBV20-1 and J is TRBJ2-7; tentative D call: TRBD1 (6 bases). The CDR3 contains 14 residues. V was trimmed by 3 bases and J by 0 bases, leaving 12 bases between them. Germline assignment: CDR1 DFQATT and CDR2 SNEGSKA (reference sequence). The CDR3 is CSARGGGTSYEQYV. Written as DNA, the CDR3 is TGCAGTGCTAGGGGTGGGGGCACCTCCTACGAGCAGTACGTC.

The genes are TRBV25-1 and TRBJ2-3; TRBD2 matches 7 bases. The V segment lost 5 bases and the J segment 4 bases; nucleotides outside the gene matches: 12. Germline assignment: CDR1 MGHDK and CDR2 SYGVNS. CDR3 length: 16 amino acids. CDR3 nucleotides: TGTGCCAGCAGTTCCGTTCTGGCGGGAGTGTCAGATACGCAGTATTTT. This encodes CASSSVLAGVSDTQYF.

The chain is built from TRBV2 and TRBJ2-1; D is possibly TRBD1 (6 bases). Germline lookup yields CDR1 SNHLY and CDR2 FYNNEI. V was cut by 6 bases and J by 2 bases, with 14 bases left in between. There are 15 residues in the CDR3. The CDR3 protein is CASSDEQGTYNEQFF. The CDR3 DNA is TGTGCCAGCAGCGACGAACAGGGTACCTACAATGAGCAGTTCTTC.

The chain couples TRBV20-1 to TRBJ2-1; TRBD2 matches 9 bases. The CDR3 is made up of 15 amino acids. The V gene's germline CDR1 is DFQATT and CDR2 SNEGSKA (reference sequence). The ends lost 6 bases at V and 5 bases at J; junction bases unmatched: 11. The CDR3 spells CSAADSSGIDNEQFF. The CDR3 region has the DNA TGCAGTGCCGCAGACTCTAGCGGGATCGACAATGAGCAGTTCTTC.

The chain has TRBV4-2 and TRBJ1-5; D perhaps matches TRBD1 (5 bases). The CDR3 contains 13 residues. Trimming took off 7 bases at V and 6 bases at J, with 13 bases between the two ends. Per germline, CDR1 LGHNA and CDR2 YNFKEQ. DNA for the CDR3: TGTGCCAGCACCTCAGAAAGGGGTCAGCCCCAGCATTTT. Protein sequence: CASTSERGQPQHF.

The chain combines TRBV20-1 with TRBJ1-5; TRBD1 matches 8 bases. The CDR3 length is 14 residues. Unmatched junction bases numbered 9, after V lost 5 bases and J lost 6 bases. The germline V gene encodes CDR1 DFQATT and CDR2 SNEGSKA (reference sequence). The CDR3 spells CSAFYRGEGQPQHF. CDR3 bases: TGCAGTGCTTTCTACAGGGGGGAAGGTCAGCCCCAGCATTTT.

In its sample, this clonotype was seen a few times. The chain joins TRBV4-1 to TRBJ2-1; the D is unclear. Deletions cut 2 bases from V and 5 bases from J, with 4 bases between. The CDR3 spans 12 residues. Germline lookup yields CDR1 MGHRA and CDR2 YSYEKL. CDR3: CASSQRHNEQFF. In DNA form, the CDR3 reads TGCGCCAGCAGCCAACGGCACAATGAGCAGTTCTTC.

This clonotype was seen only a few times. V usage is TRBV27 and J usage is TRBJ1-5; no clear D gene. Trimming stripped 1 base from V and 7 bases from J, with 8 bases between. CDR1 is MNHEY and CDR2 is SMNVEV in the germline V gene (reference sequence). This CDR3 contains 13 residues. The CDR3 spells CASSLLNGQPQHF. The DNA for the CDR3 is TGTGCCAGCAGTTTATTGAATGGACAGCCCCAGCATTTT.